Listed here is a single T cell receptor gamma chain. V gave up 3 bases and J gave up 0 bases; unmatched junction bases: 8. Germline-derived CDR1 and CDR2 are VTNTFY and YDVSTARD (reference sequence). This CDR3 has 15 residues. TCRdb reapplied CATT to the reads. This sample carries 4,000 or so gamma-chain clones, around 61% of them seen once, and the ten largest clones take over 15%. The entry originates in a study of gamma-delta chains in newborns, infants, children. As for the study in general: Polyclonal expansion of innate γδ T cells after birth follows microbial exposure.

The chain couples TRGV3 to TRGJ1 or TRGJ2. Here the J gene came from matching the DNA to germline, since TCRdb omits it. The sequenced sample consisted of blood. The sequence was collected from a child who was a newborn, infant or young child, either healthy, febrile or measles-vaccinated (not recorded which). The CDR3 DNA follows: TGTGCCACCTGGGACGGACCTTCGAATTATTATAAGAAACTCTTT. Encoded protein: CATWDGPSNYYKKLF.